This T cell receptor beta chain was found in a study of cytomegalovirus exposure and HLA in healthy donors (dated by TCRdb to about 2017). Regarding the study in general: An earlier analysis of some 500 of the donors reported 276 Gb of sequence data and roughly 100 million unique TCR beta sequences from 150 million to 200 million T cells. High-throughput TCR immunosequencing, statistical association of individual TCRs with disease status, and machine learning were combined to predict cytomegalovirus infection status. The study used immunosequencing to profile the T cell repertoires of 666 subjects and linked those repertoires to cytomegalovirus serostatus. Rather than using new phenotypic data, the later analysis identified candidate immune exposures from TCR beta sequences and from how often those sequences occurred across donors. Of the roughly 400 genotyped donors, about 80% fell in the genetic ancestry cluster associated with self-reported Caucasian donors. The study aimed to test whether cataloging public T cell receptors could reveal signatures of past pathogen exposure. In addition to the first cohort of about 650 subjects, a separate validation cohort of around 110 different subjects was used. A later analysis re-analyzed previously published TCR beta repertoires from roughly 690 donors and added high-resolution HLA genotyping to study TCR occurrence patterns. All discovery cohort repertoires had been generated on a single sequencing platform. Both class I and class II loci were covered by HLA typing, at four-digit resolution. Donor age, sex, ethnicity and CMV serostatus were collected together with the repertoire data. In an earlier analysis of 550 to 700 of the donors, high-throughput TCR beta sequencing was used to judge whether each TCR beta V gene segment behaved as functional or pseudogenic. In a later genetic analysis, genome-wide SNP genotypes for about three fifths of the roughly 670 donors were used, and that subset was treated as a discovery cohort. An early release that covered about 600 HLA-typed donors contained about 300 gigabases of sequencing data and tens of millions of unique TCR sequences. Among 300 to 500 genotyped donors of the cohort, an average of approximately 240,000 unique TCR beta nucleotide sequences was sequenced per donor, of which 15% to 20% were non-productive. A few DR-DQ haplotypes were treated as single units for association and clustering because of strong linkage in the cohort. Typing coverage varied by locus: about 629-630 donors for A, B, C, DRB1 and DQB1; roughly 510 for DQA1; 600 to 610 for DPA1; around 450 for DPB1.

Reading the germline V gene (reference sequence) gives CDR1 LNHDA and CDR2 SQIVND. The CDR3, from cysteine to phenylalanine, totals 17 residues. Of all the DNA, just the CDR3 is kept, 51 bases in frame from base 1. From V the trimming removes 1 base and from J it removes 6 bases, while the gene matches leave 10 bases of the junction unaccounted for. The cohort was made up of 650 to 700 healthy bone marrow donors. At the time of sampling, every cohort member was nominally healthy, though immune exposures that went unrecorded were likely present. The donor tested CMV seronegative and was one of the 352 seronegative cohort members. Each donor provided a peripheral blood sample, and peripheral blood mononuclear cells were used for TCR beta sequencing. The Qiagen DNeasy Blood Extraction Kit was used to extract genomic DNA from the blood cell samples. Overall study outcomes, separate from this receptor: According to the authors, the approach could potentially be generalized to other disease states and immunological phenotypes. A later analysis associated 15,000 to 20,000 TCR beta sequences with specific HLA alleles at a false discovery rate of 0.05. In a later genetic analysis, fewer N-insertions in productive TCRs were reported among donors in an Asian-associated ancestry cluster than the approximately 670-donor mean. Some IMGT-functional V segments, including TRBV6-2 and TRBV6-3, could not be told apart with the 87-base-pair reads, so those segments were excluded. According to a later analysis, TCR association rates differed among HLA loci, with DRB1 alleles showing the most associated TCRs and HLA-C alleles showing the fewest. Three of the identified cytomegalovirus-associated TCR beta chains were confirmed in vitro to be specific for cytomegalovirus antigens. In the study, 150 to 200 TCR beta chains were listed as associated with cytomegalovirus. Only TCR beta chains were sequenced in this cohort, and the absence of alpha or paired-chain data limited detectable features. Correlated functional status among segregating V segments might be attributable to linkage disequilibrium, but an unknown experimental factor could not be ruled out. Because some donors lacked HLA typing at each locus, the association tests relied only on the typed subset. In a later analysis, HLA-associated TCR beta chains showed more clonal expansion and lower generation probabilities than non-associated chains that were equally common. An association between a missense DCLRE1C variant and V-gene and J-gene trimming of TCR beta chains was found in a later genetic analysis and replicated in an independent cohort. Presence/absence analyses assumed roughly uniform sequencing depth across donors, an assumption that may not hold. While some public TCRs were present in many individuals, most TCR sequences turned up only very rarely across donors. Several of the top co-occurrence clusters appeared to be linked to parvovirus B19, influenza, CMV and Epstein-Barr virus, according to a later analysis. A further reported finding was that TCR beta sequences accurately predicted the HLA-A and HLA-B alleles for most subjects in the first cohort. Cytomegalovirus status was reported to be diagnosed by the classifier with high specificity and sensitivity in both the original and validation cohorts. In a later analysis, most CMV-associated TCR beta chains were found to appear HLA-restricted, with HLA associations seemingly driven largely by CMV exposure. An earlier analysis of several hundred of the donors showed that most TCR beta V segments appeared in productive rearrangements either about 87% or about 30% of the time, which broadly matched IMGT annotations. When HLA alleles, especially DR and DQ, strongly co-occurred, attributing TCR associations to individual alleles was difficult. Because counts were too low, about 18 rarely observed V segments, including chromosome 9 orphons, were excluded from the earlier analysis of around 640 of the donors. CMV serostatus was the only immune exposure information available for the cohort. A group of highly shared sequence variants was considered likely to be a technical artifact of the sequencing pipeline.

Library prep was done by the immunoSEQ multiplex PCR assay. The multiplex PCR relied on a mix of 60 forward primers for TCR Vbeta segments and 13 reverse primers for TCR Jbeta segments. The CDR3 region of rearranged TCR beta genes was amplified from genomic DNA by a multiplex PCR assay. Amplified TCR beta libraries were sequenced as 87-base-pair reads on the Illumina HiSeq System. On the authors' methods: Across the 666 repertoires, a later analysis counted 78 million or so unique TCR beta chains, roughly 11 million of which were shared by at least two donors. Raw reads were error-corrected and collapsed into unique sequences with a nearest-neighbor algorithm that merged closely related sequences to remove PCR and sequencing errors. To assign V, D and J gene segments, CDR3 sequences were aligned to IMGT reference sequences. Each retained sequence needed at least a six-nucleotide match to both a V gene segment and a J gene segment. A rearrangement was called productive if the CDR3 had no stop codons and remained in frame with V and J, and every other rearrangement was called non-productive. Following IMGT convention, CDR3 was defined as the stretch from the second conserved V-encoded cysteine up to the conserved J-encoded phenylalanine. The earlier analysis of roughly 590 of the donors excluded any sequence lacking an unambiguous match to a single V gene segment. An earlier analysis of over 450 of the donors classified V segments as functional when productive rearrangements were above 56.7% and as segregating when the standard deviation between donors was above 5%. To diagnose cytomegalovirus status from the catalog of TCR beta chain sequences, a statistical classification framework was built. V and J gene assignment, in a later analysis, came from comparing TCR nucleotide sequences with IMGT/GENE-DB human TR gene sequences. In a later analysis, CDR3 sequences and most-parsimonious VDJ recombination scenarios were assigned using the TCRdist pipeline. In a later analysis, each TCR beta chain was defined by its CDR3 amino acid sequence together with its V-gene family, and reads lacking a unique V-gene family were excluded. A later analysis removed several hundred highly shared, low-generation-probability nucleotide sequences to deal with suspected cross-contamination and a sequencing artifact. In a later analysis, a clonal expansion index was calculated for each public chain from normalized within-repertoire ranks of inferred template counts. Generation probabilities in a later analysis came from a VDJ recombination model fitted to out-of-frame rearrangements, and those results were checked against IGoR. A later analysis scored TCR-TCR, TCR-HLA and TCR-CMV co-occurrence with hypergeometric tests, applying a repertoire-size bias correction to TCR pairs. A later analysis estimated false discovery rates by permuting HLA or CMV assignments 20 times. A later analysis grouped co-occurring TCRs with DBSCAN, adding TCRdist sequence similarity when clustering within HLA-allele-positive subsets. For co-occurrence clustering, repertoires with fewer than 30,000 or more than 120,000 public chains were excluded, along with about five repertoires with anomalous nucleotide sharing. TCRdb obtained this table from immuneACCESS and retained in-frame rearrangements with V and J assigned. These tables miss some clones; where compared with another copy, unresolved V genes account for less than half of the shortfall, and the remainder is unexplained. Clonal size and the V and J genes are those of that table, whereas D and trimming came from the DNA. The sample has 160,000 or so clones on record, roughly four fifths of them singletons. The top ten clones comprise about 1.6% of the sample.

Details on this clone: The clone's antigen remains unknown. Base qualities are missing; no much larger clone stands one base away.

The V gene is TRBV19 and the J gene is TRBJ2-2, with 8 bases in between that match TRBD1. The TCR sequence derives from a man aged 35 to 55 in good health and CMV-seronegative. The source material was PBMCs. The sequenced DNA is TGTGCCAGTAGTATAGGGGACAGGATTCCGGATGCCGGGGAGCTGTTTTTT. It codes for CASSIGDRIPDAGELFF.